This entry lists 2 T cell receptor beta chains sequenced from one sample in a study of cytotoxic CD8 clonotypes in ibrutinib-treated CLL (dated by TCRdb to the early 2020s). The time point label on this specimen signifies: 12 months on ibrutinib. Libraries were built with the immunoSEQ multiplex PCR assay. The table comes from immuneACCESS by way of TCRdb, which keeps in-frame sequences with V and J called. Part of the clones is missing from these tables; in studies checked, under half for an unresolved V gene and the rest for unknown reasons. This sample lists about 70,000 clones; just over 90% were detected once. The top ten constitute 3.1% of the sample. The source was PBMCs, collected after 12 months of ibrutinib treatment. These receptor sequences come from a human donor with chronic lymphocytic leukemia.

This clone was picked up one time. CDR3 DNA sequence: TGTGCCTGGAGGTTTGGGAACACTGAAGCTTTCTTT. Translation gives CAWRFGNTEAFF. The chain is built from TRBV30 and TRBJ1-1; D gene uncertain. Trimming stripped 3 bases from V and 1 base from J, with 6 bases between. Germline assignment: CDR1 GTSNPN and CDR2 SVGIG (reference sequence). This CDR3 spans 12 amino acids.

The chain links TRBV2 to TRBJ1-1; 10 bases are shared with TRBD1. J lost 0 bases, V lost 5 bases, and 6 bases had no gene match. The CDR3 loop spans 16 amino acids. CDR1 and CDR2 from the germline V gene are SNHLY and FYNNEI. CDR3 nucleotide sequence: TGTGCCAGCAGTTTCGACAGGGGGCGAATGAACACTGAAGCTTTCTTT. Its protein product is CASSFDRGRMNTEAFF.